The 16 T cell receptor beta chains below were found in one sample sequenced in a study of post-analysis software for immune sequencing data. Findings and caveats of the study: About 5 TRBV segments occurring more often in patients than controls included TRBV5-6, TRBV5-1 and TRBV20-1.

These receptors have no identified antigens. Prepared TCR beta cDNA libraries contained unique molecular identifiers. TCRdb re-called the PCR reads through MiXCR, storing one row per CDR3 protein. In the table there are approximately 400,000 distinct CDR3 sequences, roughly 36% of which are singletons. The sequenced sample was blood. All receptors come from a girl aged 10 to 17 with multiple sclerosis.

On this clonotype itself: At one end the junction does not follow the germline gene, possibly because of a read error. The V gene is TRBV7-9, the J gene TRBJ2-1; D possibly corresponds to TRBD1 (8 bases). The CDR3 spans 15 residues. From germline, CDR1 is SEHNR and CDR2 FQNEAQ (reference sequence). The CDR3 is CAGSYRGGGADEQFF. CDR3 nucleotide sequence: TGTGCCGGCAGCTACAGGGGGGGGGGCGCGGATGAGCAGTTCTTC.

The DNA of the CDR3 is TGTGCCAGCAGTGGGTCAAAACAGGATTACTATGGCTACACCTTC. Amino acid sequence: CASSGSKQDYYGYTF. The V call is TRBV12-3 or TRBV12-4, the J call TRBJ1-2; a weak D match, TRBD1 (5 bases). V was trimmed by 5 bases and J by 3 bases, leaving 16 bases between them. CDR3 length: 15 residues.

This clonotype occurred a few times. The chain recombines TRBV5-1 with TRBJ1-4, with D maybe TRBD1 (6 bases). From germline, CDR1 is SGHRS and CDR2 YFSETQ. This CDR3 is built from 15 residues. The V gene lost 2 bases and the J gene lost 8 bases, with 16 bases spanning the gap. This CDR3 is CASSFGGASEEKLFF. Here the CDR3 DNA reads TGCGCCAGCAGCTTTGGGGGGGCGTCGGAGGAAAAACTGTTTTTT.

This chain joins TRBV9 and TRBJ1-2; possible D gene TRBD1, 5 bases. Germline V gene lookup returns CDR1 SGDLS and CDR2 YYNGEE. This CDR3 is 13 amino acids long. With 0 bases removed from V and 6 bases from J, the gap between germline ends came to 9 bases. The CDR3 nucleotides read TGTGCCAGCAGCGTAGGGGCAGGGAATGGCTACACCTTC. Translating it yields CASSVGAGNGYTF.

This clonotype was found a few times. The J gene is TRBJ2-5, the V gene TRBV4-1; D not resolved. The germline V gene encodes CDR1 MGHRA and CDR2 YSYEKL. Trimming stripped 1 base from V and 1 base from J, with 19 bases between. CDR3 length equals 18 residues. Here the CDR3 DNA reads TGCGCCAGCAGCCAAGCTCTATACTCGGTTATGGGCCAAGAGACCCAGTACTTC. Its protein product is CASSQALYSVMGQETQYF.

The table lists this clonotype with a few counts. The CDR3 coding sequence is TGTGCCAGCCGCCGGGACGGCATGTATGGCTACACCTTC. Encoded protein: CASRRDGMYGYTF. The rearrangement uses TRBV5-6 and TRBJ1-2; TRBD1 is a possible D gene (5 bases). Between the trimmed V and J ends, which lost 7 bases and 5 bases, there was a span of 15 bases. CDR3 length: 13 residues. Germline CDR1 SGHDT, CDR2 YYEEEE.

In nucleotides, the CDR3 is TGTGCCAGCAGCCGAGACAGGGGGCAAGGGAATACGCAGTATTTT. This gives the protein CASSRDRGQGNTQYF. V is TRBV6-2 or TRBV6-3 and J is TRBJ2-3, with 10 nucleotides matching TRBD1. The V gene end was trimmed by 6 bases and the J gene end by 7 bases; junction bases not matched to a gene: 10. In germline, CDR1 is MNHEY, CDR2 SVGEGT. CDR3 length: 15 residues.

The J gene is TRBJ2-3, the V gene TRBV7-3; TRBD2 matches at 11 bases. Losses at the gene ends were 6 bases for V and 0 bases for J; bases not matched to a gene: 5. Germline V gene lookup returns CDR1 SGHTA and CDR2 FQGTGA. The CDR3 spans 16 residues. The CDR3 nucleotides are TGTGCCAGCAGGCCGCTAGCGGGGGGAAGCACAGATACGCAGTATTTT. The encoded protein is CASRPLAGGSTDTQYF.

This clonotype turned up a few times. An end of the junction does not agree with germline; a read error may underlie this. The chain carries TRBV12-3 or TRBV12-4 and TRBJ2-3, with 9 bases aligning to TRBD1. The CDR3 consists of 16 residues. This CDR3 is CASSWAHGTGTDAQYF. For the CDR3, the DNA is TGTGCCAGCAGTTGGGCCCACGGGACAGGGACAGATGCGCAGTATTTT.

This clonotype was seen more than once but under ten times. V and J are TRBV12-3 or TRBV12-4 and TRBJ1-6, with D uncertain. Trimming shortened V by 4 bases and J by 12 bases, and 16 bases separated the two germline ends. The CDR3 spans 14 residues. CDR3 in DNA: TGTGCCAGCAGTTCGACCACTTACGAATTACCCCTCCACTTT. Translating gives CASSSTTYELPLHF.

In its sample, this clonotype was seen many times. V gene TRBV20-1 combines with J gene TRBJ1-2, with D tentatively TRBD1 (6 bases). With 7 bases removed from V and 2 bases from J, the gap between germline ends came to 17 bases. Per the germline V gene, CDR1 is DFQATT and CDR2 is SNEGSKA (reference sequence). CDR3 length: 14 residues. The CDR3 DNA is TGCAGTGTTAGCGGCGGGGGCCTAAACTATGGCTACACCTTC. Translation gives CSVSGGGLNYGYTF.

This clonotype came up a few times. V is TRBV5-6 and J is TRBJ2-3, with a weak D call TRBD2 (6 bases). The CDR3 contains 15 residues. V was cut by 6 bases and J by 0 bases, with 14 bases left in between. Per the germline V gene, CDR1 is SGHDT and CDR2 is YYEEEE. The CDR3 region has the DNA TGTGCCAGCATTTACGGAGGGCCAAGCACAGATACGCAGTATTTT. This sequence encodes CASIYGGPSTDTQYF.

This clonotype was counted only a few times. V gene TRBV11-2 combines with J gene TRBJ2-5; no firm D call. Per the germline V gene, CDR1 is SGHAT and CDR2 is FQNNGV. CDR3 size: 12 residues. V dropped 5 bases and J dropped 1 base, with 5 bases sitting between them. The DNA for the CDR3 is TGTGCCAGCAGCGGCGGCCAAGAGACCCAGTACTTC. It is translated as CASSGGQETQYF.

The chain carries TRBV3-1 and TRBJ2-1; D is undetermined. V was pared by 3 bases and J by 3 bases, with 12 bases between. The CDR3 contains 15 residues. Germline V lookup: CDR1 LGHDT, CDR2 YNNKEL (reference sequence). The CDR3 spells CASSHQPEGYNEQFF. CDR3 bases: TGTGCCAGCAGCCATCAACCAGAAGGCTACAATGAGCAGTTCTTC.

This chain uses TRBV18 with TRBJ2-7, with 7 bases that match TRBD1. This CDR3 region has 16 residues. V shed 3 bases and J 3 bases; nucleotides not matched to a gene: 11. In germline, CDR1 is KGHSH, CDR2 LQKENI. In DNA form, the CDR3 reads TGTGCCAGCTCACCCGGGACAGAGAGAGGCTACTACGAGCAGTACTTC. This translates into CASSPGTERGYYEQYF.

V is TRBV6-6 and J is TRBJ2-7, with D perhaps matching TRBD1 or TRBD2 (5 bases each). This CDR3 is 14 amino acids long. CDR1 and CDR2 from the germline V gene are MNHNY and SVGAGI (reference sequence). Deletions cut 0 bases from V and 2 bases from J, with 8 bases between. CDR3 loop: CASSYSEGTYEQYF. The CDR3 DNA reads TGTGCCAGCAGTTACTCAGAGGGGACCTACGAGCAGTACTTC.